These 10 T cell receptor beta chains share one sample of origin, sequenced in a study of early T cells in non-severe SARS-CoV-2 infection. TCRdb fed the 5' RACE reads into MiXCR, producing one record per CDR3 protein. There are some 64,000 distinct CDR3 sequences in the sample; roughly 21% occur only once, and more than 15% lies in the top ten. The starting material was whole blood, obtained at baseline. Receptors originate from an adult who was a healthcare worker with PCR-confirmed SARS-CoV-2 infection or an uninfected control (not recorded which).

V is TRBV6-5 and J is TRBJ1-1; D is ambiguous. In germline, CDR1 is MNHEY, CDR2 SVGAGI. V dropped 2 bases and J dropped 8 bases, with 12 bases sitting between them. This CDR3 has 13 amino acids. CDR3 protein: CASSYQAREEAFF. CDR3 sequence (DNA): TGTGCCAGCAGTTACCAGGCGCGGGAGGAAGCTTTCTTT.

Only a few counts were recorded for this clonotype. This chain connects TRBV14 to TRBJ2-3; 7 bases map to TRBD1. Losses at the gene ends were 3 bases for V and 2 bases for J; bases not matched to a gene: 11. The CDR3 totals 17 residues. CDR1 and CDR2 (germline): SGHDN, FVKESK. The CDR3 loop is CASSQRQGIYNTDTQYF. The DNA of the CDR3 is TGTGCCAGCAGCCAGAGACAGGGTATTTATAACACAGATACGCAGTATTTT.

This clonotype came up many times. This chain uses TRBV7-2 with TRBJ2-3, with no clear D. The CDR3 has 14 amino acids. V lost 1 base to trimming and J lost 0 bases, with 5 bases between them. Germline V CDR1 and CDR2: SGHTA, FQGNSA. The CDR3 is CASSLDSSTDTQYF. The CDR3 DNA reads as TGTGCCAGCAGCTTAGATTCTAGCACAGATACGCAGTATTTT.

The chain links TRBV12-3 or TRBV12-4 to TRBJ2-2; 8 bases fit TRBD1. J lost 4 bases, V lost 7 bases, and 5 bases had no gene match. The CDR3 is 14 residues long. CDR3 DNA: TGTGCCAGCAAGGGACAGGTGGGCACCGGGGAGCTGTTTTTT. This gives the protein CASKGQVGTGELFF.

This clonotype came up many times. This sequence joins TRBV7-8 and TRBJ2-7, with D unresolved. V lost 8 bases and J lost 0, with 5 bases in between. The CDR3 has 11 amino acids. Germline lookup yields CDR1 SGHVS and CDR2 FQNEAQ. As DNA, the CDR3 is TGTGCCAGCGGCGCCTCCTACGAGCAGTACTTC. This gives the protein CASGASYEQYF.

The table lists this clonotype with a few counts. The chain carries TRBV9 and TRBJ2-7; 9 positions match TRBD2. The CDR3 runs to 16 residues. J was trimmed by 2 bases and V by 3 bases; bases with no gene match: 9. CDR1 and CDR2 from the germline V gene are SGDLS and YYNGEE. Written as DNA, the CDR3 is TGTGCCAGCAGCGCGTCGAGCGGGGGGAATCCCTACGAGCAGTACTTC. It codes for CASSASSGGNPYEQYF. Using reference TRBV9 and TRBJ2-7 for the parts outside the CDR3, the full variable domain is DSGVTQTPKHLITATGQRVTLRCSPRSGDLSVYWYQQSLDQGLQFLIQYYNGEERAKGNILERFSAQQFPDLHSELNLSSLELGDSALYFCASSASSGGNPYEQYFGPGTRLTVT.

This clonotype came up many times. V and J are TRBV7-6 and TRBJ1-3; D is unresolved. The germline V gene has CDR1 SGHVS and CDR2 FNYEAQ. V shed 2 bases and J shed 6 bases, with 11 bases lying between them. The CDR3 consists of 14 residues. CDR3 in amino acids: CASSLFGLENTIYF. For the CDR3, the DNA is TGTGCCAGCAGCTTATTCGGGCTTGAAAACACCATATATTTT.

The gene calls are TRBV27 and TRBJ2-2; D is perhaps TRBD1 or TRBD2 (5 bases each). This CDR3 has 14 amino acids. From germline, CDR1 is MNHEY and CDR2 SMNVEV (reference sequence). V lost 5 bases to trimming and J lost 4 bases, with 11 bases between them. CDR3 DNA sequence: TGTGCCAGCAGTAATAGGGACCTCACCGGGGAGCTGTTTTTT. Protein: CASSNRDLTGELFF.

This clonotype was seen only once. This chain joins TRBV7-9 and TRBJ1-1; D uncertain. The V end was cut by 4 bases, the J end by 2 bases, with 11 bases between. Germline V gives CDR1 SEHNR, CDR2 FQNEAQ (reference sequence). The CDR3 has 14 residues. CDR3 sequence reads: CASSSWTENTEAFF. CDR3 nucleotide sequence: TGTGCCAGCAGCTCCTGGACGGAAAACACTGAAGCTTTCTTT. The complete variable domain, with remaining parts taken from reference TRBV7-9 and TRBJ1-1, reads DTGVSQNPRHKITKRGQNVTFRCDPISEHNRLYWYRQTLGQGPEFLTYFQNEAQLEKSRLLSDRFSAERPKGSFSTLEIQRTEQGDSAMYLCASSSWTENTEAFFGQGTRLTVV.

This clonotype was counted only a few times. The chain has TRBV18 and TRBJ2-1; D remains ambiguous. The V end lost 8 bases, the J end lost 10 bases, and 12 bases lay between the germline ends. The CDR3 totals 11 residues. The germline gives CDR1 KGHSH, CDR2 LQKENI. The CDR3 coding sequence is TGTGCCAGCACGTTCCTGGGGGAGCAGTTCTTC. As protein: CASTFLGEQFF.